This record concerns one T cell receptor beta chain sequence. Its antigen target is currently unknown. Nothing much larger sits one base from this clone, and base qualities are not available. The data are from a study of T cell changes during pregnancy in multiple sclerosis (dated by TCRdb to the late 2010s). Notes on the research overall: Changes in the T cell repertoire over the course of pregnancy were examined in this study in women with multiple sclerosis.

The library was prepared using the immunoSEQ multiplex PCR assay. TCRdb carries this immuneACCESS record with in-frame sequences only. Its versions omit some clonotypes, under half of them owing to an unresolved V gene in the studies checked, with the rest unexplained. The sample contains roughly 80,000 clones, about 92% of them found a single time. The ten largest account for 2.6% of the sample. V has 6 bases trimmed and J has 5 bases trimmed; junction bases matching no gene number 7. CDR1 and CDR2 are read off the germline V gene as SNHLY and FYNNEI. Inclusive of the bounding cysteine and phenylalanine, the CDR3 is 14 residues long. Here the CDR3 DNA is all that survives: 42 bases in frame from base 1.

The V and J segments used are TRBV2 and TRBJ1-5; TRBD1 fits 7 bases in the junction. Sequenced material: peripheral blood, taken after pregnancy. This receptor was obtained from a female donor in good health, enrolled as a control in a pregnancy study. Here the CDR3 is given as CASSADRADQPQHF. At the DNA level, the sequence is TGTGCCAGCAGCGCAGACAGGGCTGATCAGCCCCAGCATTTT.